This T cell receptor beta chain was sequenced for a study of lymphopenia after photon versus proton radiotherapy. TCRdb keeps only in-frame clones here, not all; method: immunoSEQ multiplex PCR. The sample consists of about 160,000 clones, less than 90% of them appearing once. This clonotype was obtained from a man in his forties or fifties with gastric cancer. This material consisted of peripheral blood, taken from a patient treated with photon-based radiotherapy.

CDR3 DNA sequence: TGTGCCAGCAGCCTAGCGGGAGGGTACACCGGGGAGCTGTTTTTT. Translating gives CASSLAGGYTGELFF. The rearrangement joins TRBV5-4 to TRBJ2-2; 12 bases align to TRBD2. V lost 4 bases and J lost 3; bases outside the gene matches: 1. The germline CDR1 and CDR2 sequences are SGHNT and YYREEE (reference sequence). There are 15 residues in the CDR3.